This passage covers 29 T cell receptor beta chains from one sample sequenced in a study of blood T cells in healthy people across ages. Primed by a sample-barcoded 5' primer and a J-beta primer mix, a second PCR proceeded for about 6 to 11 cycles. TCRdb re-called the 5' RACE reads with MiXCR, one entry per CDR3 protein. The top ten hold over 20% of the sample, which has 910,000 or so distinct CDR3 sequences, about 51% seen once. Material for sequencing was blood. These receptors all come from a woman between 55 and 75 years old in good health.

This clonotype was found a few times. The chain combines TRBV29-1 with TRBJ2-1, with D uncertain. The CDR3 consists of 12 residues. V lost 3 bases and J 6 bases, leaving 9 bases between the germline ends. CDR1 and CDR2 from the germline V gene are SQVTM and ANQGSEA. Written as DNA, the CDR3 is TGCAGCGTTGATCTATTCGGCAATGAGCAGTTCTTC. It specifies CSVDLFGNEQFF.

V is TRBV11-2 and J is TRBJ2-5; 9 bases map to TRBD1. Germline V gives CDR1 SGHAT, CDR2 FQNNGV. V lost 5 bases and J lost 4; bases outside the gene matches: 8. The CDR3 extends over 15 amino acids. This CDR3 reads CASSVGTGSPETQYF. Here the CDR3 DNA reads TGTGCCAGCAGCGTTGGGACAGGGTCACCAGAGACCCAGTACTTC.

The chain is built from TRBV7-2 and TRBJ1-5; maybe TRBD1 (5 bases). Germline CDR1 SGHTA, CDR2 FQGNSA. The CDR3 sequence is 15 residues long. V dropped 3 bases and J dropped 4 bases, with 13 bases sitting between them. Here the CDR3 DNA reads TGTGCCAGCAGCTTGGGCTGGGGGGAAAATCAGCCCCAGCATTTT. This codes for CASSLGWGENQPQHF.

CDR3 sequence (DNA): TGTGCCAGCAGCTTAGTCCGCGTTCAAACCCCCTACAATGAGCAGTTCTTC. As protein: CASSLVRVQTPYNEQFF. The V gene is TRBV7-9, the J gene TRBJ2-1; D is undetermined. CDR1 and CDR2 from the germline V gene are SEHNR and FQNEAQ (reference sequence). This CDR3 has 17 amino acids. Trimming cost V 1 base and J 2 bases, with 15 bases left between them.

The V gene is TRBV27, the J gene TRBJ2-7; no clear D gene. The CDR3 runs to 14 residues. Trimming stripped 10 bases from V and 3 bases from J, with 19 bases between. CDR1 and CDR2 (germline): MNHEY, SMNVEV (reference sequence). Written as DNA, the CDR3 is TGTGCCAAGATGGTACACCTCAAGAACTACGAGCAGTACTTC. Amino acid sequence: CAKMVHLKNYEQYF.

This clonotype was detected only a few times. J is TRBJ2-3 and V is TRBV7-3; D unclear. Deletions cut 5 bases from V and 0 bases from J, with 6 bases between. The length of the CDR3 is 13 residues. Germline V CDR1 and CDR2: SGHTA, FQGTGA. The CDR3 bases are TGTGCCAGCAGCGCATCTAGCACAGATACGCAGTATTTT. Translation gives CASSASSTDTQYF.

This sequence joins TRBV11-2 and TRBJ2-7, with 7 positions matching TRBD2. V was clipped by 8 bases and J by 12 bases; unmatched bases: 28. CDR1 is SGHAT and CDR2 is FQNNGV in the germline V gene. CDR3 length: 17 residues. CDR3 DNA: TGTGCCAGCCGTAACATTAGCCCACGGGGCGGGAGAGGAGGTCCGTACTTC. Amino acid sequence: CASRNISPRGGRGGPYF.

This clonotype was counted between two and nine times. The rearrangement uses TRBV7-9 and TRBJ2-1; TRBD1 is a possible D gene (6 bases). This CDR3 has 16 amino acids. The V gene's germline CDR1 is SEHNR and CDR2 FQNEAQ (reference sequence). The V end was cut by 2 bases, the J end by 4 bases, with 15 bases between. The CDR3 DNA is TGTGCCAGCAGCTTACTGTGCCGGGACAAGTACAATGAGCAGTTCTTC. As protein: CASSLLCRDKYNEQFF.

This chain uses TRBV6-5 with TRBJ1-6; no clear D. This CDR3 has 14 residues. The germline V gene encodes CDR1 MNHEY and CDR2 SVGAGI. Deletions cut 5 bases from V and 8 bases from J, with 13 bases between. For the CDR3, the DNA is TGTGCCAGCAGTGACGGCGCGGTTGATTCACCCCTCCACTTT. This codes for CASSDGAVDSPLHF.

This clonotype was recorded a few times. This chain links TRBV30 with TRBJ1-1, with no clear D. Germline V CDR1 and CDR2: GTSNPN, SVGIG (reference sequence). The CDR3 is 13 residues long. V lost 2 bases and J 1 base, leaving 8 bases between the germline ends. CDR3 region: CAWSPGRNTEAFF. The CDR3 coding sequence is TGTGCCTGGAGTCCCGGGCGGAACACTGAAGCTTTCTTT.

This clonotype was observed many times. This sequence joins TRBV20-1 and TRBJ2-1, with 13 bases matching TRBD2. The V gene's germline CDR1 is DFQATT and CDR2 SNEGSKA (reference sequence). Germline trimming cut 5 bases from V and 9 bases from J; bases unmatched to any gene: 10. The CDR3 covers 15 residues. CDR3 in DNA: TGCAGTGCTGTAGGACTAGCGGGAGTCTGGGGTGAGCAGTTCTTC. It yields the protein CSAVGLAGVWGEQFF.

The chain recombines TRBV12-3 or TRBV12-4 with TRBJ1-2; D gene ambiguous. This CDR3 is built from 12 residues. The germline V and J ends were trimmed by 6 bases and 8 bases, with 13 bases remaining between them. CDR3 amino acids: CASSPAGWGYTF. CDR3 sequence (DNA): TGTGCCAGCAGCCCCGCAGGTTGGGGCTACACCTTC.

The genes are TRBV27 and TRBJ2-1, with TRBD2 matching 12 bases. Germline V gives CDR1 MNHEY, CDR2 SMNVEV (reference sequence). CDR3 length: 13 residues. Trimming removed 6 bases from V and 12 bases from J; junction bases left unmatched: 6. The CDR3 DNA reads as TGTGCCAGCAGCGTAGGACTAGCGGGATCGCAGTTCTTC. As protein: CASSVGLAGSQFF.

The chain couples TRBV2 to TRBJ2-3; D gene unclear. This CDR3 has 14 residues. Germline V lookup: CDR1 SNHLY, CDR2 FYNNEI. The V end was cut by 1 base, the J end by 2 bases, with 7 bases between. Here the CDR3 reads CASSEGQLTDTQYF. The CDR3 DNA is TGTGCCAGCAGTGAAGGGCAGCTCACAGATACGCAGTATTTT. Variable domain in full (rest from reference TRBV2 and TRBJ2-3): EPEVTQTPSHQVTQMGQEVILRCVPISNHLYFYWYRQILGQKVEFLVSFYNNEISEKSEIFDDQFSVERPDGSNFTLKIRSTKLEDSAMYFCASSEGQLTDTQYFGPGTRLTVL.

This clonotype was counted only a few times. The V and J genes are TRBV27 and TRBJ2-1, with TRBD2 matching over 12 bases. V trimming: 6 bases; J trimming: 8 bases; junction bases outside the gene matches: 5. Germline CDR1 reads MNHEY; CDR2 reads SMNVEV (reference sequence). The CDR3 consists of 14 residues. The CDR3 protein is CASSAGLAGYEQFF. The CDR3 DNA reads TGTGCCAGCAGCGCGGGACTAGCGGGCTATGAGCAGTTCTTC.

V usage is TRBV6-2 or TRBV6-3 and J usage is TRBJ2-3; 8 positions agree with TRBD2. The CDR3 contains 17 residues. Germline-derived CDR1 and CDR2 are MNHEY and SVGEGT. Trimming took 6 bases from V and 3 from J; bases not matched to a gene: 14. CDR3 in DNA: TGTGCCAGCAGCTCTCATTCTCGGAGCGGGAGTACAGATACGCAGTATTTT. This gives the protein CASSSHSRSGSTDTQYF.

This chain connects TRBV28 to TRBJ2-5, with D possibly TRBD2 on 6 matching bases. The germline gives CDR1 MDHEN, CDR2 SYDVKM. The CDR3 length is 15 residues. V gave up 5 bases and J gave up 1 base, with 14 bases separating them. CDR3 DNA sequence: TGTGCCAGCAGTCCCAGCCTCGGGAGCCAAGAGACCCAGTACTTC. This translates into CASSPSLGSQETQYF.

The chain has TRBV11-2 and TRBJ2-5; D is perhaps TRBD1 (5 bases). The CDR3 extends over 13 amino acids. V was pared by 5 bases and J by 11 bases, with 18 bases between. Germline CDR1 SGHAT, CDR2 FQNNGV. CDR3: CASSRTNYNEQYF. CDR3 coding DNA: TGTGCCAGCAGCCGGACAAATTACAATGAGCAGTACTTC.

In its sample, this clonotype was seen a few times. This sequence joins TRBV6-2 or TRBV6-3 and TRBJ1-1; no definite D call. Germline-derived CDR1 and CDR2 are MNHEY and SVGEGT. This CDR3 has 14 residues. V gave up 2 bases and J gave up 2 bases, with 9 bases separating them. The CDR3 loop is CASSYPQANTEAFF. The DNA for the CDR3 is TGTGCCAGCAGTTACCCCCAGGCAAACACTGAAGCTTTCTTT.

This clonotype was observed at least ten times. This chain uses TRBV4-1 with TRBJ2-5; D gene ambiguous. Looked up from germline, CDR1 is MGHRA and CDR2 is YSYEKL. Trimming took off 0 bases at V and 7 bases at J, with 12 bases between the two ends. This CDR3 spans 14 amino acids. In nucleotides, the CDR3 is TGCGCCAGCAGCCAAGAAGTTGTCCCTCCGACCCAGTACTTC. Translation: CASSQEVVPPTQYF.

The chain uses TRBV7-2 and TRBJ2-3; the D gene is possibly TRBD1 (5 bases). Near its end, the DNA agrees better with TRBJ1-5, so the J call may be wrong. The CDR3 sequence is 19 residues long. In germline, CDR1 is SGHTA, CDR2 FQGNSA. CDR3 nucleotide sequence: TGTGCCAGCAGCTTAGTCGTGGCGGGCGGGCCCGAGGGCAGGGATACGCAGCATTTT. Protein: CASSLVVAGGPEGRDTQHF.

This rearrangement joins TRBV5-1 to TRBJ2-7; D perhaps matches TRBD2 (6 bases). The end of the DNA is better explained by TRBJ2-5, so the J call may be wrong. The CDR3 contains 14 residues. Per the germline V gene, CDR1 is SGHRS and CDR2 is YFSETQ. In DNA form, the CDR3 reads TGCGCCAGCAGCTTGGGAGATAGCGGAGAGACCCAGTACTTC. Amino acid sequence: CASSLGDSGETQYF.

This chain uses TRBV18 with TRBJ2-6; D remains unclear. The V gene's germline CDR1 is KGHSH and CDR2 LQKENI. CDR3 length: 16 residues. Trimming cost V 1 base and J 0 bases, with 7 bases left between them. The CDR3: CASSPLISSGANVLTF. CDR3 sequence (DNA): TGTGCCAGCTCACCACTCATCAGCTCTGGGGCCAACGTCCTGACTTTC.

V gene TRBV6-5 combines with J gene TRBJ2-1; D remains unclear. Trimming took 2 bases from V and 5 from J, leaving 13 bases between them. CDR3 length: 15 amino acids. Germline CDR1 MNHEY, CDR2 SVGAGI. CDR3 loop: CASSYRASQHNEQFF. The CDR3 DNA sequence: TGTGCCAGCAGTTACCGAGCCTCACAACACAATGAGCAGTTCTTC.

The table lists this clonotype with a few counts. This chain connects TRBV12-3 or TRBV12-4 to TRBJ1-1, with 7 bases lining up with TRBD1. The CDR3 extends over 14 amino acids. Unmatched junction bases numbered 2, after V lost 4 bases and J lost 0 bases. CDR3 DNA sequence: TGTGCCAGCAGTTCAACAGGGGTGAACACTGAAGCTTTCTTT. Amino acid sequence: CASSSTGVNTEAFF.

The V gene is TRBV20-1, the J gene TRBJ2-1; tentatively, D is TRBD2 (6 bases). This CDR3 is 13 amino acids long. V was cut by 3 bases and J by 7 bases, with 13 bases left in between. CDR1 DFQATT and CDR2 SNEGSKA come from the germline V gene (reference sequence). CDR3 in DNA: TGCAGTGCTAGTGGTGGCGGGACTAATGAGCAGTTCTTC. Its translation: CSASGGGTNEQFF.

The V call is TRBV29-1, the J call TRBJ2-5; TRBD1 matches at 10 bases. Losses at the gene ends were 6 bases for V and 4 bases for J; bases not matched to a gene: 8. This CDR3 region has 14 residues. The germline V gene has CDR1 SQVTM and CDR2 ANQGSEA. The CDR3 spells CSVRTGQGSETQYF. The CDR3 DNA reads as TGCAGCGTCCGCACGGGACAGGGGTCAGAGACCCAGTACTTC.

This clonotype was counted between two and nine times. The chain recombines TRBV29-1 with TRBJ2-7; 16 nucleotides agree with TRBD2. Trimming at V came to 6 bases and at J to 7 bases, leaving 18 bases not matched to a gene. This CDR3 has 18 amino acids. Germline lookup yields CDR1 SQVTM and CDR2 ANQGSEA. CDR3 sequence (DNA): TGCAGCGTCACCGCGGGACTAGCGGGAGGGACTTTATACAATGAGCAGTACTTC. Encoded protein: CSVTAGLAGGTLYNEQYF.

This chain's CDR3 is CASRPRGRDGNEQFF. The DNA of the CDR3 is TGTGCCAGCAGACCCAGGGGACGGGATGGCAATGAGCAGTTCTTC. The chain recombines TRBV3-1 with TRBJ2-1; the D gene is possibly TRBD1 (6 bases). The V end lost 6 bases, the J end lost 6 bases, and 18 bases lay between the germline ends. The germline V gene has CDR1 LGHDT and CDR2 YNNKEL (reference sequence). The CDR3 sequence is 15 residues long.